Each of the 17 T cell receptor beta chains below was sequenced from the same sample in a study of T cell repertoires in cytomegalovirus infection. Using its own MiXCR run on the reads, TCRdb lists one record per CDR3 protein. The table includes about half a million distinct CDR3 sequences, approximately 42% detected once. For these receptors, no antigen is known. Source: cultured PBMCs, taken from culture after CMV antigen stimulation. These receptors originate from a human donor in good health (CMV status not recorded). Some clones in this sample may be carry-over from other donors' samples.

This clonotype has a handful of counts. The chain joins TRBV6-2 or TRBV6-3 to TRBJ2-5; tentative D call: TRBD1 (6 bases). This CDR3 spans 19 amino acids. V was shortened by 2 bases and J by 2 bases, with 24 bases between the two germline ends. Germline V gives CDR1 MNHEY, CDR2 SVGEGT. In DNA, the CDR3 is TGTGCCAGCAGTTACACCCTAGGACAGCAAGCAAGCAAGCAAGAGACCCAGTACTTC. Translation: CASSYTLGQQASKQETQYF.

This clonotype was picked up one time. The rearrangement joins TRBV7-9 to TRBJ1-1, with no clear D. This CDR3 region has 15 residues. V was shortened by 0 bases and J by 1 base, with 9 bases between the two germline ends. Germline assignment: CDR1 SEHNR and CDR2 FQNEAQ (reference sequence). CDR3 DNA sequence: TGTGCCAGCAGCTTAGCGTCGGCCGGGAACACTGAAGCTTTCTTT. Its protein product is CASSLASAGNTEAFF. Variable domain in full (rest from reference TRBV7-9 and TRBJ1-1): DTGVSQNPRHKITKRGQNVTFRCDPISEHNRLYWYRQTLGQGPEFLTYFQNEAQLEKSRLLSDRFSAERPKGSFSTLEIQRTEQGDSAMYLCASSLASAGNTEAFFGQGTRLTVV.

This clonotype appeared a few times. This chain connects TRBV4-1 to TRBJ1-3; D is undetermined. The CDR3 is 14 residues long. CDR1 and CDR2 (germline): MGHRA, YSYEKL. V gave up 3 bases and J gave up 2 bases, with 8 bases separating them. CDR3 amino acids: CASSQIGTGNTIYF. The CDR3 DNA is TGCGCCAGCAGCCAGATAGGAACTGGAAACACCATATATTTT.

In this sample, this clonotype turned up once. The chain has TRBV11-3 and TRBJ2-3; TRBD2 agrees at 13 bases. Germline assignment: CDR1 SGHNT and CDR2 YENEEA. This CDR3 has 18 amino acids. V lost 5 bases and J lost 0; bases outside the gene matches: 8. This CDR3 reads CASSPGTSGVTSTDTQYF. The DNA of the CDR3 is TGTGCCAGCAGCCCCGGGACTAGCGGGGTGACTAGCACAGATACGCAGTATTTT.

Concerning this clonotype: Its ends do not fully match the called genes, so a read error is possible. The rearrangement joins TRBV5-3 to TRBJ2-2, with 9 nucleotides matching TRBD2. TRBV5-3 falls under the ORF class, with uncertain function. CDR3 size: 17 residues. CDR3 protein: CASSWTLAGGFTGELFF. The CDR3 nucleotides read TGTGCCAGCAGCTGGACCCTGGCGGGAGGGTTCACCGGGGAGCTGTTTTTT.

The rearrangement joins TRBV7-2 to TRBJ2-7; unclear D gene. The CDR3 runs to 14 residues. V lost 7 bases to trimming and J lost 0 bases, with 13 bases between them. The germline CDR1 and CDR2 sequences are SGHTA and FQGNSA. In nucleotides, the CDR3 is TGTGCCAGCAAGGGCACCCCCTACTCCTACGAGCAGTACTTC. Its protein is CASKGTPYSYEQYF.

The V and J genes are TRBV19 and TRBJ1-1, with 10 positions matching TRBD1. From germline, CDR1 is LNHDA and CDR2 SQIVND (reference sequence). Trimming took 3 bases from V and 3 from J; bases not matched to a gene: 4. CDR3 size: 15 residues. The CDR3 bases are TGTGCCAGTAGTATTATCGGACAGGGGGACACTGAAGCTTTCTTT. Encoded protein: CASSIIGQGDTEAFF. The entire variable domain, with the rest obtained from reference TRBV19 and TRBJ1-1, is as follows: DGGITQSPKYLFRKEGQNVTLSCEQNLNHDAMYWYRQDPGQGLRLIYYSQIVNDFQKGDIAEGYSVSREKKESFPLTVTSAQKNPTAFYLCASSIIGQGDTEAFFGQGTRLTVV.

The chain links TRBV15 to TRBJ1-1; D is ambiguous. The length of the CDR3 is 15 residues. V was trimmed by 6 bases and J by 1 base, leaving 15 bases between them. In germline, CDR1 is LNHNV, CDR2 YYDKDF (reference sequence). The CDR3 region is CATRRVPLSNTEAFF. The DNA of the CDR3 is TGTGCCACCAGAAGGGTCCCTCTTTCGAACACTGAAGCTTTCTTT.

The chain uses TRBV19 and TRBJ2-3, with 8 bases identical to TRBD1. In germline, CDR1 is LNHDA, CDR2 SQIVND (reference sequence). V was clipped by 3 bases and J by 7 bases; unmatched bases: 9. CDR3 length: 15 residues. CDR3 residues: CASSIPGTGGNTQYF. The CDR3 coding sequence is TGTGCCAGTAGTATCCCCGGGACAGGAGGAAATACGCAGTATTTT.

This clonotype was seen at least ten times. The chain joins TRBV7-6 to TRBJ2-7; 11 bases align to TRBD2. CDR3 length: 16 residues. The V and J ends lost 5 bases and 0 bases, in that order; junction bases with no gene match: 6. CDR1 and CDR2 (germline): SGHVS, FNYEAQ. The CDR3 loop reads CASSPPGLAGSYEQYF. As DNA, the CDR3 is TGTGCCAGCAGCCCACCCGGACTAGCGGGCTCCTACGAGCAGTACTTC.

This chain connects TRBV20-1 to TRBJ2-4; no definite D call. Trimming shortened V by 2 bases and J by 1 base, and 9 bases separated the two germline ends. The V gene's germline CDR1 is DFQATT and CDR2 SNEGSKA (reference sequence). The CDR3 covers 14 residues. CDR3 in DNA: TGCAGTGCTAGACTGGGTAGGGCCAAAAACATTCAGTACTTC. Translating it yields CSARLGRAKNIQYF.

The CDR3 loop reads CASRGGGGNSYEQYF. The CDR3 DNA sequence: TGTGCCAGCAGGGGGGGCGGGGGGAACTCCTACGAGCAGTACTTC. The chain links TRBV5-3 to TRBJ2-7; D is possibly TRBD2 (8 bases). TRBV5-3 is an ORF for which the function is uncertain. The CDR3 has 15 residues. Between the trimmed V and J ends, which lost 8 bases and 0 bases, there was a span of 18 bases.

V gene TRBV6-5 combines with J gene TRBJ1-2, with D unresolved. This CDR3 spans 13 amino acids. CDR1 is MNHEY and CDR2 is SVGAGI in the germline V gene. V lost 8 bases and J 2 bases, leaving 12 bases between the germline ends. The CDR3 is CASSERENYGYTF. CDR3 coding DNA: TGTGCCAGCTCCGAAAGGGAGAACTATGGCTACACCTTC.

This chain uses TRBV7-8 with TRBJ2-2; TRBD2 matches 9 bases. Germline trimming cut 4 bases from V and 8 bases from J; bases unmatched to any gene: 14. CDR3 length: 17 residues. Germline V gene lookup returns CDR1 SGHVS and CDR2 FQNEAQ. Here the CDR3 DNA reads TGTGCCAGCAGCTCCCGGGTTAGCGGGAGAATAAGGGGGGAGCTGTTTTTT. Amino acids: CASSSRVSGRIRGELFF.

This clonotype was detected a few times. V gene TRBV7-9 combines with J gene TRBJ2-7; 7 positions match TRBD2. J gave up 3 bases and V 4 bases, and 3 bases lay outside the gene matches. CDR1 SEHNR and CDR2 FQNEAQ come from the germline V gene (reference sequence). The CDR3 is 13 residues long. The CDR3 DNA follows: TGTGCCAGCAGCTGGGAGGGAGTCTACGAGCAGTACTTC. It encodes CASSWEGVYEQYF.

The J gene is TRBJ2-1, the V gene TRBV7-8, with D unresolved. The length of the CDR3 is 14 residues. CDR1 and CDR2 from the germline V gene are SGHVS and FQNEAQ. The V end lost 2 bases, the J end lost 10 bases, and 15 bases lay between the germline ends. CDR3 sequence reads: CASSLIRLADEQFF. CDR3 DNA: TGTGCCAGCAGCTTAATTCGACTCGCCGACGAGCAGTTCTTC.

The V call is TRBV4-3, the J call TRBJ1-2, with 8 bases lining up with TRBD1. The J segment lost 4 bases and the V segment lost 0 bases, leaving 7 bases of the junction unmatched. Germline CDR1 is LGHNA and CDR2 is YSLEER. This CDR3 comprises 16 residues. As DNA, the CDR3 is TGCGCCAGCAGCCAAGACCAGGGACAGGCGATCTATGGCTACACCTTC. As protein: CASSQDQGQAIYGYTF.